The source of this T cell receptor beta chain is a study of shared clonotypes between healthy human individuals. Study in general: Per donor, CD8 memory used one plate, CD8 naive used two, CD4 memory used three and CD4 naive used three. Findings and limits, study-wide: Sequencing of the sorted subsets was shown by rarefaction to be incomplete despite large depth.

This clone occurred once. The antigen remains undetermined. Authors' processing steps: As immunoSEQ supplied junction-only sequences (without quality scores), filtering differed. Clones were sequenced by immunoSEQ multiplex PCR, and TCRdb holds only the in-frame ones, with some missing. V, J and clone size are taken as reported in that table, and D and trimming were inferred from the DNA itself. The sample includes fewer than 3 million clones, less than 95% of them seen just once. This CDR3 is built from 15 residues. Trimming took 4 bases from V and 2 from J; bases not matched to a gene: 5. The germline CDR1 and CDR2 sequences are KGHSH and LQKENI.

Source material: naive CD4+ T cells from PBMCs. Subset noted: CD45RA+ positively selected. The source of this sequence is a man in his late teens or twenties in good health. Some clones in this sample may be carry-over from other donors' samples. V and J are TRBV18 and TRBJ2-3; TRBD2 matches 8 bases. CDR3 loop: CASSRVAGPTDTQYF. As DNA, the CDR3 is TGTGCCAGCTCACGAGTAGCGGGACCCACAGATACGCAGTATTTT.